The source of this TCR beta chain is a study of cytotoxic CD8 clonotypes in ibrutinib-treated CLL (dated by TCRdb to the early 2020s). About the investigation overall: The cohort had 11 to 12 relapsed/refractory and approximately 15 treatment-naive patients; roughly 17 were IGHV unmutated. Responses were partial in around 24 patients and complete in 2; after median 68 months follow-up, 14 stayed in remission and some twelve progressed. Samples at response were collected after a median of about twelve months of treatment, with a range of roughly 6 to 40 months. An average of about 260,000 productive templates and approximately 90,000 productive rearrangements was obtained per sample. Of the 70 to 90 people in the trial, 25 to 30 had longitudinal samples available. Cryopreserved peripheral blood mononuclear cells were obtained prior to treatment, at the time of response, and at either disease progression or sustained remission. Points the paper makes about the study in general: At baseline, clonality was higher than in age-matched healthy donors and showed a strong correlation with circulating CD8+ T-cell counts. An increase in clonality was observed at ibrutinib response, with clonality remaining stable during sustained remission and falling back toward baseline at progression. Public clonotypes were rare and either contracted or stayed stable during treatment, and the rise in clonality at ibrutinib response reflected the expansion of private clonotypes. Sustained-remission and progressing patients did not have matched sampling times, and lymph node repertoires were not examined.

Each clonotype received, on average, 10x coverage in deep resolution sequencing performed on a MiSeq, where the target depth lay between 1 in 1 million and 1 in 200,000 T cells. The immunoSEQ hsTCRB Kit was used to generate TCR beta libraries. The authors' pipeline ran thus. ImmunoSEQ Data Assistant and ImmunoSEQ Analyzer were used for data analysis, and V, D and J genes were assigned according to IMGT definitions. Clonality, which ranges from 0 to 1, was calculated as one minus the normalized Shannon entropy of productive rearrangement frequencies. Only overrepresented clonotypes making up at least 0.05% of each patient's repertoire were included in the public clonotype analysis. Fewer than 15 repertoires from age-matched healthy donors, obtained from immuneACCESS, served as clonality controls. TCRdb mirrors the immuneACCESS table, restricted to in-frame sequences. Some clones are absent from its copies; in checked studies, under half trace to an unresolved V gene, and the reason for the others is unknown. The V and J calls and clone size come from that table; D and trimming were worked out from the DNA. The sample records about 310,000 clones, 80% of which are singletons. The biggest ten clones account for over 5.5% of the sample.

Counted from cysteine to phenylalanine, this CDR3 has 15 amino acids. Left in the record is the CDR3 DNA by itself, 45 bases read in frame from the first base. Trimming costs V 0 bases and J 2 bases, and their ends lie 12 bases apart. Reading the germline V gene gives CDR1 SGHRS and CDR2 YFSETQ. In the case of this clone: It has no known antigen specificity. One base away there is no much larger clone; base qualities are not given.

Roughly 2 micrograms of genomic DNA were extracted from cryopreserved PBMCs for TCR beta library preparation. Longitudinal blood samples from CLL patients receiving ibrutinib monotherapy were subjected to high-throughput TCR beta sequencing. The patients took part in an open-label, single-center phase 2 trial of ibrutinib monotherapy. This chain joins TRBV5-1 to TRBJ2-7, and perhaps TRBD2 as D gene, on 6 matching bases. The sequence was obtained from a human donor with chronic lymphocytic leukemia. The sample in question was PBMCs, obtained before ibrutinib treatment. For the CDR3, the sequence is CASSLGGTAPYEQYF. DNA sequence: TGCGCCAGCAGCTTGGGCGGGACTGCCCCCTACGAGCAGTACTTC.